Following are 18 T cell receptor beta chains from one sample sequenced in a study of T cell responses to AZD1222 COVID-19 vaccine. Produced via immunoSEQ multiplex PCR; TCRdb's table is partial and in-frame only. The sample lists under 150,000 clones; about 90% were seen once. Sequenced here: peripheral blood, sampled on day 0 of AZD1222 vaccination. These receptors were collected from an adult in good health.

The chain employs TRBV3-1 (or the pseudogene TRBV3-2) and TRBJ1-2; no definite D call. In germline, CDR1 is LGHDT, CDR2 YNNKEL (reference sequence). Trimming removed 0 bases at V and 2 bases at J, with 10 bases between. The CDR3 totals 15 residues. The CDR3 loop reads CASSQDQDGNYGYTF. The CDR3, as DNA: TGTGCCAGCAGCCAAGACCAGGACGGCAACTATGGCTACACCTTC.

This rearrangement joins TRBV7-2 to TRBJ1-2; 7 positions agree with TRBD1. Germline V gene data show CDR1 as SGHTA and CDR2 as FQGNSA. The CDR3 sequence is 14 residues long. V lost 5 bases, J lost 8 bases, and 11 bases stayed unmatched. As DNA, the CDR3 is TGTGCCAGCAGCCTCCAACAGGGGATGAGCGGCTACACCTTC. This sequence encodes CASSLQQGMSGYTF.

V usage is TRBV7-9 and J usage is TRBJ1-1; D call uncertain. The CDR3 has 13 amino acids. Germline V lookup: CDR1 SEHNR, CDR2 FQNEAQ (reference sequence). V lost 4 bases, J lost 11 bases, and 17 bases lay in between. The CDR3 loop is CASSSSQVGGAFF. CDR3 bases: TGTGCCAGCAGCTCCAGCCAGGTCGGCGGGGCTTTCTTT.

The chain links TRBV28 to TRBJ1-3; possible D gene TRBD1, 5 bases. The length of the CDR3 is 18 residues. V was pared by 5 bases and J by 0 bases, with 20 bases between. Per the germline V gene, CDR1 is MDHEN and CDR2 is SYDVKM. CDR3: CASSRNRYLIPSGNTIYF. For the CDR3, the DNA is TGTGCCAGCAGTCGTAACAGGTACTTGATCCCCTCTGGAAACACCATATATTTT.

The J gene is TRBJ1-1, the V gene TRBV2, with D perhaps matching TRBD1 (6 bases). Per the germline V gene, CDR1 is SNHLY and CDR2 is FYNNEI. This CDR3 has 14 residues. V lost 11 bases and J 1 base, leaving 17 bases between the germline ends. The CDR3 DNA sequence: TGTGCCGTAGGAGCAGGAGGGGGGAACACTGAAGCTTTCTTT. This gives the protein CAVGAGGGNTEAFF.

The V and J genes are TRBV6-1 and TRBJ2-2, with a weak D call TRBD1 (5 bases). Trimming removed 0 bases at V and 5 bases at J, with 7 bases between. The CDR3 has 14 amino acids. In germline, CDR1 is MNHNS, CDR2 SASEGT. This CDR3 reads CASSEATATGELFF. In DNA form, the CDR3 reads TGTGCCAGCAGTGAAGCGACAGCAACCGGGGAGCTGTTTTTT.

This chain uses TRBV7-9 with TRBJ1-1, with TRBD1 as a possible D gene (6 bases). V gave up 10 bases and J gave up 5 bases, with 20 bases separating them. CDR3 length equals 14 residues. CDR1 is SEHNR, CDR2 FQNEAQ, per germline (reference sequence). CDR3 amino acids: CATSTTGLSTEAFF. Written as DNA, the CDR3 is TGTGCCACCTCCACCACAGGGCTGAGTACTGAAGCTTTCTTT.

V and J are TRBV5-1 and TRBJ2-5, with 11 bases lining up with TRBD2. The CDR3 spans 16 residues. V lost 2 bases to trimming and J lost 1 base; unmatched junction nucleotides: 4. Germline assignment: CDR1 SGHRS and CDR2 YFSETQ. CDR3: CASSFSGLAVQETQYF. In DNA, the CDR3 is TGCGCCAGCAGCTTCTCGGGACTAGCGGTCCAAGAGACCCAGTACTTC.

Only one count was recorded for this clone. Other nucleotide sequences in the sample specify the same CDR3. The rearrangement uses TRBV5-1 and TRBJ2-7, with 9 bases that match TRBD1. This CDR3 contains 14 residues. Trimming removed 3 bases from V and 5 bases from J; junction bases left unmatched: 6. The germline CDR1 and CDR2 sequences are SGHRS and YFSETQ. CDR3 nucleotide sequence: TGCGCCAGCAGCTCGGGACAGGGTACCCACGAGCAGTACTTC. It is translated as CASSSGQGTHEQYF.

The V and J genes are TRBV7-3 and TRBJ2-3; no clear D. The germline CDR1 and CDR2 sequences are SGHTA and FQGTGA. V was pared by 4 bases and J by 2 bases, with 10 bases between. The CDR3 is 14 amino acids. This CDR3 reads CASSSNDLTDTQYF. The CDR3 DNA follows: TGTGCCAGCAGCTCCAACGACCTCACAGATACGCAGTATTTT.

The table lists this clone with a count of one. The genes are TRBV12-3 or TRBV12-4 and TRBJ1-4; no clear D. Trimming removed 2 bases at V and 7 bases at J, with 8 bases between. The CDR3 contains 13 residues. The CDR3 loop reads CASSLRAGEKLFF. The CDR3 nucleotides are TGTGCCAGCAGTTTACGGGCAGGTGAAAAACTGTTTTTT.

The rearrangement joins TRBV3-1 (or the pseudogene TRBV3-2) to TRBJ2-2; the match to TRBD1 covers 10 bases. The CDR3 has 16 amino acids. The J segment lost 11 bases and the V segment lost 5 bases, leaving 14 bases of the junction unmatched. Germline CDR1 and CDR2: LGHDT and YNNKEL (reference sequence). The CDR3 region is CASSAPPGQGIPELFF. The CDR3 region has the DNA TGTGCCAGCAGCGCCCCCCCGGGACAGGGGATTCCAGAGCTGTTTTTT.

This sequence joins TRBV3-1 (or the pseudogene TRBV3-2) and TRBJ2-4; 11 bases map to TRBD1. The CDR3 spans 16 residues. CDR1 LGHDT and CDR2 YNNKEL come from the germline V gene (reference sequence). V lost 2 bases, J lost 4 bases, and 4 bases stayed unmatched. CDR3 sequence reads: CASSQSGQGAKNIQYF. The CDR3 DNA reads TGTGCCAGCAGCCAATCTGGACAGGGGGCTAAAAACATTCAGTACTTC.

The V call is TRBV5-1, the J call TRBJ1-1, with 9 bases identical to TRBD1. CDR3 length equals 14 residues. Trimming removed 5 bases from V and 3 bases from J; junction bases left unmatched: 5. The germline V gene has CDR1 SGHRS and CDR2 YFSETQ. The CDR3 region is CASSRDRVDTEAFF. The CDR3 DNA reads as TGCGCCAGCAGTCGGGACAGGGTGGACACTGAAGCTTTCTTT.

The V and J genes are TRBV24-1 and TRBJ2-3, with 11 bases aligning to TRBD1. Germline V gene sequence: CDR1 KGHDR, CDR2 SFDVKD. Trimming took 3 bases from V and 4 from J; bases not matched to a gene: 2. This CDR3 contains 15 residues. CDR3 loop: CATSDGQGAADTQYF. The CDR3, as DNA: TGTGCCACCAGTGATGGACAGGGGGCGGCAGATACGCAGTATTTT.

The chain uses TRBV23-1 and TRBJ1-1, with D perhaps matching TRBD1 (6 bases). TRBV23-1 is an open reading frame whose function is uncertain. V lost 5 bases and J 10 bases, leaving 14 bases between the germline ends. There are 12 residues in the CDR3. The CDR3 DNA sequence: TGCGCCAGCAGTAAACAGGGATATGCAGCTTTCTTT. This encodes CASSKQGYAAFF.

This clone was counted once. The gene calls are TRBV5-6 and TRBJ1-1; D ambiguous. Germline values: CDR1 SGHDT, CDR2 YYEEEE. Trimming stripped 4 bases from V and 2 bases from J, with 6 bases between. The CDR3 totals 12 residues. In nucleotides, the CDR3 is TGTGCCAGCAGCGTGGGAAACACTGAAGCTTTCTTT. Translation gives CASSVGNTEAFF.

The V and J genes are TRBV7-2 and TRBJ1-5; D unresolved. Per the germline V gene, CDR1 is SGHTA and CDR2 is FQGNSA. This CDR3 has 17 residues. V was shortened by 4 bases and J by 3 bases, with 19 bases between the two germline ends. For the CDR3, the DNA is TGTGCCAGCAGCTCTACATTCGGGATTAGGGACAATCAGCCCCAGCATTTT. This encodes CASSSTFGIRDNQPQHF.